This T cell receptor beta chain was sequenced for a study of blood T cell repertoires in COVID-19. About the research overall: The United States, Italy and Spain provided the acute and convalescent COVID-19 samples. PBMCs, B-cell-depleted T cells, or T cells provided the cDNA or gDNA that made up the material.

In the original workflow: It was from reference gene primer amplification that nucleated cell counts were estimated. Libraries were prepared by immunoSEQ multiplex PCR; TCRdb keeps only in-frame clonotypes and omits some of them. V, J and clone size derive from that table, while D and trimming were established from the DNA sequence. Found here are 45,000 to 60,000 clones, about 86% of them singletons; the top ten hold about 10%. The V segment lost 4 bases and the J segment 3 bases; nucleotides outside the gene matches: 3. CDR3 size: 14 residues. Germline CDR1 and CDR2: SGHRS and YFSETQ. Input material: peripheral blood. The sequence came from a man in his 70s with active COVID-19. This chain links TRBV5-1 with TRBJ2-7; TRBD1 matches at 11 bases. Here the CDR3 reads CASSTGQGDYEQYF. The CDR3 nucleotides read TGCGCCAGCAGCACGGGACAGGGGGACTACGAGCAGTACTTC. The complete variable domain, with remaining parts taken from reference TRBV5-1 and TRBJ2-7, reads KAGVTQTPRYLIKTRGQQVTLSCSPISGHRSVSWYQQTPGQGLQFLFEYFSETQRNKGNFPGRFSGRQFSNSRSEMNVSTLELGDSALYLCASSTGQGDYEQYFGPGTRLTVT.